This T cell receptor (beta chain) was identified during a study of a mutant IDH1 vaccine in newly diagnosed glioma (dated by TCRdb to 2020 to 2023). Turning to the overall study: Eight vaccinations were administered to patients in weeks 1, 3, 5, 7, 11, 15, 19 and 23, corresponding to visits V03 through V10. For exploratory analyses, longitudinal TCRB deep sequencing was carried out in more than 20 treated patients wherever samples were available. Vaccination started 4-6 weeks after radiotherapy alone, or was given together with temozolomide cycles in the groups whose treatment included chemotherapy. Peripheral blood was collected at six visits: V03 (baseline), V05, V07, V10, V12 and V13. Before enrollment, patients had received standard therapy of radiotherapy alone, temozolomide alone, or radiochemotherapy with temozolomide; most received the combination. Of the approximately 34 treated patients, 62.5% were male and around 38% were female, and a mean age of around 40 years was recorded.

Library preparation used the immunoSEQ multiplex PCR assay. Following the manufacturer's protocol, the hsTCRB Kit was used to amplify rearranged TCR beta chain sequences. An Illumina MiSeq was used to sequence the TCRB libraries. As for the authors' bioinformatics: The kit vendor's proprietary platform handled demultiplexing, trimming and gene mapping. What TCRdb holds here is the immuneACCESS table cut down to in-frame rearrangements. Part of the clones is not present; checked against another copy, under half of the missing clones reflect an unresolved V gene, and the others are unexplained. V and J calls and clone size are copied from that table; D and trimming were computed from the DNA. Counted in this sample were tens of thousands of clones; nearly 90% of them appeared once. The ten largest clones add up to roughly 20% of the sample. The CDR3, from cysteine to phenylalanine, totals 14 residues. Solely the CDR3 DNA is kept, with 42 bases framed from the first base. Per the germline V gene, ENHRY is the CDR1 and SYGVKD is the CDR2. The germline V end is reduced by 3 bases and the J end by 2 bases; junction bases left unmatched: 3.

What the study reported, not specific to this receptor: Vaccine-induced immune responses across multiple MHC alleles were detected in 93.3% of patients. Selection of PBMC samples for TCRB deep sequencing was based on availability. The authors noted that analyses of patient blood samples could not be reproduced because of sample limitations. Pseudoprogression seemed to be unrelated to changes in the top peripheral T cell clonotypes found by TCRB sequencing.

This sample's time point label indicates: week 11, during vaccination. A 20-mer mutant IDH1 peptide at 300 micrograms in Montanide made up each vaccine dose, which was injected subcutaneously together with topical imiquimod. Donors had newly diagnosed WHO grade 3 or 4 IDH1-mutant astrocytomas with loss of nuclear ATRX. The samples were drawn from NOA16, a multicentre, single-arm, open-label phase I trial in Germany that tested a mutant IDH1 peptide vaccine in humans for the first time. The DNeasy Blood and Tissue Kit was used to extract genomic DNA from EDTA blood for TCRB sequencing. Notes on this clone: Its antigen remains undetermined. No much larger clonotype is one base removed from it; base qualities were not supplied.

The receptor was derived from a man between 18 and 29 years old with glioma. The sequences come from PBMCs, collected from a glioma patient whose treatment included an IDH1 peptide vaccine. The chain was built from TRBV10-3 and TRBJ2-7; TRBD1 fits 8 bases in the junction. CDR3 region: CAISDMTGAYEQYF. The DNA sequence is TGTGCCATCAGTGATATGACAGGGGCCTACGAGCAGTACTTC.